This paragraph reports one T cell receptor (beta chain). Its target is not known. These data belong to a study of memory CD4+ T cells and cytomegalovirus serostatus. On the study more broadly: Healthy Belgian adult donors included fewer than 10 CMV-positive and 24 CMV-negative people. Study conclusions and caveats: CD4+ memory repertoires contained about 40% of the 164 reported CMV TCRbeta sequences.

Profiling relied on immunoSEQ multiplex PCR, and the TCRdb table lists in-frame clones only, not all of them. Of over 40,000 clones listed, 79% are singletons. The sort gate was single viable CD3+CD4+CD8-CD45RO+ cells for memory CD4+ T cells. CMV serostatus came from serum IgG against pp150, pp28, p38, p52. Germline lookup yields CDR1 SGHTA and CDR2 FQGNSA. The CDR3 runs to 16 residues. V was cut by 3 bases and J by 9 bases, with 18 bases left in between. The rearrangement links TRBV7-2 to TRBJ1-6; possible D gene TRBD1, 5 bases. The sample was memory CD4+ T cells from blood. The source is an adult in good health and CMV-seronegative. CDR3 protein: CASSFEVAPRGSPLHF. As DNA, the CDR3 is TGTGCCAGCAGCTTTGAGGTCGCTCCGAGGGGTTCACCCCTCCACTTT.